The sequence of this T cell receptor (beta chain) was determined in a study of cytotoxic CD8 clonotypes in ibrutinib-treated CLL. About the study: Of the patients, about a dozen were relapsed/refractory, some 15 treatment-naive and fewer than 18 IGHV unmutated. Response sampling took place at median roughly twelve months of treatment, range 6 to 36.

A remark on this clone: Its target is not known.

Generated by immunoSEQ multiplex PCR, the TCRdb table keeps only in-frame clones and is missing some. This sample has roughly 180,000 clones, with more than 80% found just once. CDR1 and CDR2 (germline): MNHNS, SASEGT. The CDR3 runs 15 residues. Whole-study results and caveats: Clonality measured at baseline exceeded age-matched healthy donors, tracking circulating CD8+ T-cell counts.

The material sequenced was PBMCs, taken after 24 months of ibrutinib treatment. The clonotype originates from a human donor with chronic lymphocytic leukemia. The chain employs TRBV6-1 and TRBJ1-3; no firm D call. CDR3 in amino acids: CATTPDGRSGNTIYF. CDR3 sequence (DNA): TGTGCGACCACCCCCGACGGCCGCTCTGGAAACACCATATATTTT.